This T cell receptor beta chain derives from a study of cytotoxic CD8 clonotypes in ibrutinib-treated CLL. Background on the study: Partial responses totalled approximately 24 and complete responses 2; after median approximately 62 months, roughly 14 remained remitted and around twelve progressed. Broader study findings: Collection times varied between progressing and sustained-remission patients. Shared public clonotypes were rare, and on treatment they either got smaller or stayed the same. Having risen at ibrutinib response, clonality had fallen back toward baseline by progression.

This table comes from immunoSEQ multiplex PCR, and its TCRdb copy is limited to in-frame clones, with some not included. In the table there are under 200,000 clones, roughly 80% of which are singletons. For this clone: The antigen is unknown.

Trimming took 8 bases from V and 5 from J; bases not matched to a gene: 9. CDR3 length equals 14 residues. Germline V gene lookup returns CDR1 MDHEN and CDR2 SYDVKM. This sequence originates from a human donor with chronic lymphocytic leukemia. The sequencing here drew on PBMCs, taken after 12 months of ibrutinib treatment. The chain joins TRBV28 to TRBJ1-2; 9 nucleotides align to TRBD1. CDR3 bases: TGTGCCAGCTGCCCCGGGACAGGGAAGTATGGCTACACCTTC. Residues: CASCPGTGKYGYTF.